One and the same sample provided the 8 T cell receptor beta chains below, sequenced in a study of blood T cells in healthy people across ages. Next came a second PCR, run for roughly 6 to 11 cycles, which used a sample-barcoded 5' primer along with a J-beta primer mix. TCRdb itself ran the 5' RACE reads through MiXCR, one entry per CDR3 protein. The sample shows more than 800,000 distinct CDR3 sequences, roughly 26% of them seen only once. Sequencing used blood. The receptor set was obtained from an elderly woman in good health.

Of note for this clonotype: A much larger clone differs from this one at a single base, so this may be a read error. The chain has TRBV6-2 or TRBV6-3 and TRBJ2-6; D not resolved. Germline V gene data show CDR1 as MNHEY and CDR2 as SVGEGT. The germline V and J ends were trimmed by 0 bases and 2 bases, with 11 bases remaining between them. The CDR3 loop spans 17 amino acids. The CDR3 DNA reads TGTGCCAGCAGTTACTCGAACTTGGCCGCTGGGGCCAACGTCCTGACTTTC. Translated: CASSYSNLAAGANVLTF.

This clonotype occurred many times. The CDR3 DNA reads as TGTGCCAGCAGCTTAGCCCAAAATCCCTACGAGCAGTACTTC. Translating it yields CASSLAQNPYEQYF. The chain carries TRBV7-9 and TRBJ2-7; D remains ambiguous. Germline values: CDR1 SEHNR, CDR2 FQNEAQ (reference sequence). The CDR3 spans 14 residues. The germline V and J ends were trimmed by 0 bases and 2 bases, with 8 bases remaining between them.

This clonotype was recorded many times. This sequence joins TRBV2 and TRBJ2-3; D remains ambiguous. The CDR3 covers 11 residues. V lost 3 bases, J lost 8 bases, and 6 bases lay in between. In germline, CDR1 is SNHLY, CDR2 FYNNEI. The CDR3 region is CASSEGFTQYF. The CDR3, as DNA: TGTGCCAGCAGTGAGGGCTTTACGCAGTATTTT.

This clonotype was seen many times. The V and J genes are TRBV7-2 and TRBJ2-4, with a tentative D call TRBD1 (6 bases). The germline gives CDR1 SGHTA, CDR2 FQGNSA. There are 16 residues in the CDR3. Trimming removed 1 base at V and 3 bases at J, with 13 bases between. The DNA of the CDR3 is TGTGCCAGCAGCTTAGAAGGGGGTGCTGGCAAAAACATTCAGTACTTC. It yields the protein CASSLEGGAGKNIQYF.

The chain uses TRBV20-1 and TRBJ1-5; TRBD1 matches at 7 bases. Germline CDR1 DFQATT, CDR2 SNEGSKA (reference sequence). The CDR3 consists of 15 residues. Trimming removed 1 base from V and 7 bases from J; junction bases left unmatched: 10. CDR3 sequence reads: CSARGGRQGDQPQHF. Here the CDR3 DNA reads TGCAGTGCTAGAGGAGGTCGCCAGGGGGACCAGCCCCAGCATTTT.

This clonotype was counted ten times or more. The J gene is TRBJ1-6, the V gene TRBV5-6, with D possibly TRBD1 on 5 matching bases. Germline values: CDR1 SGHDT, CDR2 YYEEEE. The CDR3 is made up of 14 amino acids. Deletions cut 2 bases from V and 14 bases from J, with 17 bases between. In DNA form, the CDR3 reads TGTGCCAGCAGCTTACCTTACCCTCAGGGTTCCCTCCACTTT. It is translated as CASSLPYPQGSLHF.

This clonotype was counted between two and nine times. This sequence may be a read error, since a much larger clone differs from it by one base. The chain's CDR3 is CASSFSQGDTTYEQYF. DNA of the CDR3: TGTGCCAGCAGCTTTTCACAGGGGGACACTACGTACGAGCAGTACTTC. The chain recombines TRBV7-9 with TRBJ2-7; 8 bases line up with TRBD1. The V gene end was trimmed by 3 bases and the J gene end by 4 bases; junction bases not matched to a gene: 11. Germline V gene lookup returns CDR1 SEHNR and CDR2 FQNEAQ (reference sequence). The CDR3 loop spans 16 amino acids.

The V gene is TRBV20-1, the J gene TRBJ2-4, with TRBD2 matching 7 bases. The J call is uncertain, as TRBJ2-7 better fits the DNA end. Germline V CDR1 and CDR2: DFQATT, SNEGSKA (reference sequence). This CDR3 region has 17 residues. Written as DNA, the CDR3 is TGCAGTGCTAGAGGCCTTGGCGCGGGGGAAGAAAACTACGAGCAGTACTTC. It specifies CSARGLGAGEENYEQYF.